The clone carrying this TCR beta chain was seen at least ten times. Antigen unknown. Via MiXCR, TCRdb re-called the 5' RACE reads, giving one row per CDR3 protein. The sample carries about 140,000 distinct CDR3 sequences, less than 25% recorded once. The entry originates in a study of T-cell memory formation after mild COVID-19. About the study: TCR clusters mostly belonged to single donors. Study results and caveats: In pre-infection memory, a portion of responding clones appeared, which suggested that cross-reactive memory joined. The study found contracting CD4+ clones mainly in CM and EM and contracting CD8+ clones in EMRA. Whether second-wave clones peaking at day 37 were SARS-CoV-2 specific went unconfirmed.

The CDR3 sequence is 14 residues long. Per the germline V gene, CDR1 is MNHEY and CDR2 is SVGAGI. V gave up 2 bases and J gave up 4 bases; unmatched junction bases: 4. The sample was PBMCs or a T cell subset sorted from them (not recorded which). This clonotype originated in an adult woman who had mild COVID-19 (a few samples of this study predate the infection). Cell type and time point are not known. V and J are TRBV6-5 and TRBJ2-7; 8 bases align to TRBD1. The CDR3 bases are TGTGCCAGCAGTTACGGGCAGGGGGCTTACGAGCAGTACTTC. Amino acid sequence: CASSYGQGAYEQYF.